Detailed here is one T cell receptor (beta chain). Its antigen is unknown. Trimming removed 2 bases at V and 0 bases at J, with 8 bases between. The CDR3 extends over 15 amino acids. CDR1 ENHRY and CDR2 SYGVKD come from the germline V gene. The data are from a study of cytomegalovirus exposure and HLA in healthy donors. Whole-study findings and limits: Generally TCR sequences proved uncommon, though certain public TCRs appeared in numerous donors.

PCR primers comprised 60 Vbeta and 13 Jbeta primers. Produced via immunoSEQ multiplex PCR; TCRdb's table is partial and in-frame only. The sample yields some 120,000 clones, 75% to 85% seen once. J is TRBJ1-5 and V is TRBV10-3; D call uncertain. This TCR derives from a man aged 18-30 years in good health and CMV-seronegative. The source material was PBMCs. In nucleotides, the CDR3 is TGTGCCATCAGTGAGGAGAGGAATAGCAATCAGCCCCAGCATTTT. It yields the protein CAISEERNSNQPQHF.